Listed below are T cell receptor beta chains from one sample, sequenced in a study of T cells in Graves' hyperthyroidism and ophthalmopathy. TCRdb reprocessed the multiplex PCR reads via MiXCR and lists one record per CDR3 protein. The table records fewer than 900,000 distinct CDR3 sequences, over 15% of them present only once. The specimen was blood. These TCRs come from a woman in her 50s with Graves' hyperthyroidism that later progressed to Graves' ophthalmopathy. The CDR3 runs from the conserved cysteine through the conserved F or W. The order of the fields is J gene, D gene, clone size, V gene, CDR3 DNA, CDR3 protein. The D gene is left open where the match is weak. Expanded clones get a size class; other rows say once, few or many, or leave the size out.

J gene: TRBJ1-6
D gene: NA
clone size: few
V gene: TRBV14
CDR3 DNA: TGTGCCAGCAGCCAAGTAGGGACCGATAATTCACCCCTCCACTTT
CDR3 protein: CASSQVGTDNSPLHF

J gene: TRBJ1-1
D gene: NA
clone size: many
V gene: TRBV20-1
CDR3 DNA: TGCAGTGCTAGGGGGCCGGGGTTGAACACTGAAGCTTTCTTT
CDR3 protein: CSARGPGLNTEAFF

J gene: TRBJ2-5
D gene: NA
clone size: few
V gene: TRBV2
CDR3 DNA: TGTGCCAGCACCTTGACCGTGTCGGGGACCCAGTACTTC
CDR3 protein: CASTLTVSGTQYF

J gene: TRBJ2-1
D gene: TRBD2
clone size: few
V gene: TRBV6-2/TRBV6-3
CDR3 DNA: TGTGCCAGCAGTTACCCGTCTAGCGGGGGAGGGCAGTTCTTC
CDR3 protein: CASSYPSSGGGQFF

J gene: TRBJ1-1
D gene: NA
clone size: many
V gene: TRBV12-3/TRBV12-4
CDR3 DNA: TGTGCCAGCACATTAACAGGGAAGAACACTGAAGCTTTCTTT
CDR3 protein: CASTLTGKNTEAFF

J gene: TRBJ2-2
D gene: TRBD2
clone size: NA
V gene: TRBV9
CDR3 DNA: TGTGCCAGCAGCGCCTCCGGGGGACTAGCGAGCGGGGAGCTGTTTTTT
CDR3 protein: CASSASGGLASGELFF

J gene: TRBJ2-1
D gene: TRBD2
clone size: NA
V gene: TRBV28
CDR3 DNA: TGTGCCAGCAGACGTAGCGGGTCTGGCAATGAGCAGTTCTTC
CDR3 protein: CASRRSGSGNEQFF

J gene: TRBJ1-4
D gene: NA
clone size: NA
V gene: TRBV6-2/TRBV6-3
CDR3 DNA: TGTGCCAGCAGCCCCGTGGGGGGAACCGTAAAACCGTTTTTT
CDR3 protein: CASSPVGGTVKPFF

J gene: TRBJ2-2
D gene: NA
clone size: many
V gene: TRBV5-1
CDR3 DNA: TGCGCCAGCAGCTTGGTACTGAACACCGGGGAGCTGTTTTTT
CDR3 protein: CASSLVLNTGELFF

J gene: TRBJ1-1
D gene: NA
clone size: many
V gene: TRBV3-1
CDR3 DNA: TGTGCCAGCAGCCAAGACGGGGGCACTGAAGCTTTCTTT
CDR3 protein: CASSQDGGTEAFF

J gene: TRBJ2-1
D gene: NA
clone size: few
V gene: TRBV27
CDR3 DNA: TGTGCCAGCGGATTCTCAAATCGGATGAGGCAGTTCTTC
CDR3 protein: CASGFSNRMRQFF

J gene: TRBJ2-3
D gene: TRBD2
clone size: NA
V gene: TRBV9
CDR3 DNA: TGTGCCAGCAGCGTAGACGGAGCGGGGGCGTCCACAGATACGCAGTATTTT
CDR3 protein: CASSVDGAGASTDTQYF

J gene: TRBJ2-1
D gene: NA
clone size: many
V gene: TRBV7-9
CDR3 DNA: TGTGCCAGCAGCTTAGTGGGGGTCTACAATGAGCAGTTCTTC
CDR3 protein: CASSLVGVYNEQFF

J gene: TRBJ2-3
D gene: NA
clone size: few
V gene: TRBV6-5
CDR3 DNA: TGTGCCAGCAGTTACGAGCCTAGCGTTTCAGATACGCAGTATTTT
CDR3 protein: CASSYEPSVSDTQYF

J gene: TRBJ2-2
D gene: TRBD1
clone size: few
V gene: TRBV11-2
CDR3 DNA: TGTGCCAGCAGCTTGACAGGGAAGGGGACCGGGGAGCTGTTTTTT
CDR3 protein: CASSLTGKGTGELFF

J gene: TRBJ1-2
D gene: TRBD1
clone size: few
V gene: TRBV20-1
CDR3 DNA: TGCAGTGCTTTCCGGGACAGGGGGGACTATGGCTACACCTTC
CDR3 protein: CSAFRDRGDYGYTF

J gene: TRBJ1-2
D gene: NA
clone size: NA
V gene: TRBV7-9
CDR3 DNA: TGTGCCAGCCGCAAGACAGATATGGTAGGCTACACCTTC
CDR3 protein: CASRKTDMVGYTF

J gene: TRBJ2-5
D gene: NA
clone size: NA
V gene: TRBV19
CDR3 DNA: TGTGCCAGTAGTATAGAGCCGGTGGACCAAGAGACCCAGTACTTC
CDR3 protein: CASSIEPVDQETQYF

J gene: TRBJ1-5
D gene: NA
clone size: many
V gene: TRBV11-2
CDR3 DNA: TGTGCCAGCAGCTTAGATCCCGGCCAGCCCCAGCATTTT
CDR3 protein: CASSLDPGQPQHF

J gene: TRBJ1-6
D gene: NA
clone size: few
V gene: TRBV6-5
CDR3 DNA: TGTGCCAGCAGTTATAAAGAGGGTATGGGTTCACCCCTCCACTTT
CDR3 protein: CASSYKEGMGSPLHF

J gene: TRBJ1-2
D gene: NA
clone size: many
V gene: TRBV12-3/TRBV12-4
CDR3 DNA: TGTGCCAGCAGTCCTAGGCCAGGAGAGGGCTACACCTTC
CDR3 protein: CASSPRPGEGYTF

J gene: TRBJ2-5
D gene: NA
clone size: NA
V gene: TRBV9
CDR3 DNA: TGTGCCAGCAGCGTAGGCGCAGGAGGGCATGCGGAGACCCAGTACTTC
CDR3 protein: CASSVGAGGHAETQYF

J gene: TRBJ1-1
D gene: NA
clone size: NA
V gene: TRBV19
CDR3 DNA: TGTGCCAGTAGTAAAGGGGGACGGAGCACTGAAGCTTTCTTT
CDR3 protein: CASSKGGRSTEAFF

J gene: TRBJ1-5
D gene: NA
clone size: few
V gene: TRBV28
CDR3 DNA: TGTGCCAGCAGGGGGGTAGAGGATCAGCCCCAGCATTTT
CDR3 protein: CASRGVEDQPQHF

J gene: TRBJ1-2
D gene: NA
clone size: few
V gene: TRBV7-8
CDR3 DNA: TGTGCCAGCAGCCAATTGGGAGATGGGTATGGCTACACCTTC
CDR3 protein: CASSQLGDGYGYTF

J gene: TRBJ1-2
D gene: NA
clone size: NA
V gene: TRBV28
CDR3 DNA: TGTGCCAGCAGTTTATTAGGCAGGGTTTATGGCTACACCTTC
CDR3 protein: CASSLLGRVYGYTF

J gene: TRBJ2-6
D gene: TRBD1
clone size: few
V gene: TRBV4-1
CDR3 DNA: TGCGCCAGCAGCCAAGATGGGCGGGGGACAGGGGGGACTGGGGCCAACGTCCTGACTTTC
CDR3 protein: CASSQDGRGTGGTGANVLTF

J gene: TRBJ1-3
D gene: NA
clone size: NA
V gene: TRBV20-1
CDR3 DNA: TGCAGTGCTAGAGGTTTGCACACCATATATTTT
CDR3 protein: CSARGLHTIYF